This T cell receptor (beta chain) is drawn from a study of response to subunit inactivated influenza vaccine. Points from the study as a whole: With each seasonal influenza vaccination, the authors suggested, few new T cells are recruited.

The CDR3 totals 16 residues. CDR1 SGHVS and CDR2 FQNEAQ come from the germline V gene. V lost 5 bases to trimming and J lost 6 bases; unmatched junction nucleotides: 6. TCRdb called the RT-PCR reads again in MiXCR, with one record for every CDR3 protein. The table includes just over 300,000 distinct CDR3 sequences, 20% to 25% detected once. With regard to this clonotype: Its antigen is currently unknown.

Source: PBMCs from blood, taken approximately 20 months after vaccination. This receptor was taken from a man aged 45-69 years who received an inactivated influenza vaccine. This chain joins TRBV7-8 and TRBJ1-6; the match to TRBD1 covers 11 bases. CDR3 sequence reads: CASSAWDRGANSPLHF. In DNA form, the CDR3 reads TGTGCCAGCAGCGCGTGGGACAGGGGGGCTAATTCACCCCTCCACTTT.